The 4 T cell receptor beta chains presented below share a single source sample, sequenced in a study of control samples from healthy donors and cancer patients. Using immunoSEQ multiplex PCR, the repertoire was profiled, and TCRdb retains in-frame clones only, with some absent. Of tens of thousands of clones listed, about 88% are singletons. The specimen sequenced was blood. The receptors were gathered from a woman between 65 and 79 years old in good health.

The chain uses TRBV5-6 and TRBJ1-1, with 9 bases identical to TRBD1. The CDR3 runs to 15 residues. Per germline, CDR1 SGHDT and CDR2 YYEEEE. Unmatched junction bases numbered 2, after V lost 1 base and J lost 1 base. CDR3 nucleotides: TGTGCCAGCAGCTTGACAGGGGGCGGGAACACTGAAGCTTTCTTT. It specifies CASSLTGGGNTEAFF. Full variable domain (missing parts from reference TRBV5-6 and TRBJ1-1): DAGVTQSPTHLIKTRGQQVTLRCSPKSGHDTVSWYQQALGQGPQFIFQYYEEEERQRGNFPDRFSGHQFPNYSSELNVNALLLGDSALYLCASSLTGGGNTEAFFGQGTRLTVV.

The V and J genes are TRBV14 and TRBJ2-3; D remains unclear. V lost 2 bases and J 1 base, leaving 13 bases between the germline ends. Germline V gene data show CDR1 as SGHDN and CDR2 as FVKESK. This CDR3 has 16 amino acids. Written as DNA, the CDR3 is TGTGCCAGCAGCCAAAGGTTGATGTTAGGCACAGATACGCAGTATTTT. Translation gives CASSQRLMLGTDTQYF.

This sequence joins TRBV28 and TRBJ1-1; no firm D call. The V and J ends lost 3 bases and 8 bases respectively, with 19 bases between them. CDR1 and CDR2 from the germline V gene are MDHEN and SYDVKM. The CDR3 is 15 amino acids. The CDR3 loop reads CASSLSVSSALEAFF. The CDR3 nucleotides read TGTGCCAGCAGTTTGTCCGTCAGCAGCGCCCTAGAAGCTTTCTTT.

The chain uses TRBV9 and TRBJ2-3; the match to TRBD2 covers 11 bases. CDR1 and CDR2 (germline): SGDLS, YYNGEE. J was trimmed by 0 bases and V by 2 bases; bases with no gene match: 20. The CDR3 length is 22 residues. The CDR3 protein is CASSVTGGHGTSGTLSTDTQYF. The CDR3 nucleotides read TGTGCCAGCAGCGTTACAGGGGGACATGGGACTAGCGGAACTCTTAGCACAGATACGCAGTATTTT.